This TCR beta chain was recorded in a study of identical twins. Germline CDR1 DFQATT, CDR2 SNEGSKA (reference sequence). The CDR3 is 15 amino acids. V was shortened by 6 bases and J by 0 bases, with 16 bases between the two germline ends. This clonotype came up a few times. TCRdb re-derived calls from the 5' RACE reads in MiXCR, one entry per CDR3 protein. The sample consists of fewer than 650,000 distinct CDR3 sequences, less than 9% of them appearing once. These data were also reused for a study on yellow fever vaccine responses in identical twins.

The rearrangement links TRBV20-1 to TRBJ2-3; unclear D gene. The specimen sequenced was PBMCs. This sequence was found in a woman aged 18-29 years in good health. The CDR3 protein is CSAVGGSSSTDTQYF. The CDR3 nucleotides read TGCAGTGCCGTGGGCGGATCCAGCAGCACAGATACGCAGTATTTT.